This T cell receptor beta chain was captured by sequencing in a study of PD-L1 blockade in urothelial cancer. Patients each gave 1 to 8 samples, pretreatment and on-treatment. Germline CDR1 reads SEHNR; CDR2 reads FQNEAQ (reference sequence). V was pared by 1 base and J by 3 bases, with 10 bases of the junction left unmatched. The length of the CDR3 is 17 residues. Using immunoSEQ multiplex PCR, the repertoire was profiled, and TCRdb retains in-frame clones only, with some absent. The sample lists 24,000 or so clones, 70% to 90% occurring once. Source: PBMCs, taken around atezolizumab (anti-PD-L1) treatment. The chain is built from TRBV7-9 and TRBJ2-5, with 8 bases aligning to TRBD1. The receptor comes from a man aged 45-65 years with urothelial cancer. CDR3 nucleotide sequence: TGTGCCAGCAGCTTAGGGCAGGGGGCGTTAACCAAAGAGACCCAGTACTTC. Its protein is CASSLGQGALTKETQYF.